These T cell receptor beta chains were read from a single sample in a study of T cells in Graves' hyperthyroidism and ophthalmopathy. TCRdb processed the multiplex PCR reads anew with MiXCR; each CDR3 protein has one entry. This sample yields about 560,000 distinct CDR3 sequences, of which 15% to 18% are seen a single time; approximately 7.4% belongs to the top ten. The sequenced sample was blood. The origin of the receptors is a woman aged 30 to 39 with Graves' hyperthyroidism. CDR3s include the opening cysteine and the closing phenylalanine or tryptophan. The order of the fields is D gene, J gene, clone size, V gene, CDR3 protein, CDR3 DNA. D genes are given only for firm matches. Only part of the rows carry a size: once, few, many, or a class if the clone is expanded.

>.|TRBJ2-5|few|TRBV25-1
CASSRQRNQETQYF
TGTGCCAGCAGTAGACAGAGGAACCAAGAGACCCAGTACTTC
>TRBD2|TRBJ2-3|few|TRBV20-1
CSALRLAGGSNTQYF
TGCAGTGCTCTCAGACTAGCGGGAGGCTCCAATACGCAGTATTTT
>TRBD2|TRBJ2-1|.|TRBV19
CASSILAGGSYNEQFF
TGTGCCAGTAGTATTTTAGCGGGAGGTTCCTACAATGAGCAGTTCTTC
>TRBD2|TRBJ2-1|once|TRBV10-3
CAISLGLAGGSSYNEQFF
TGTGCCATCAGCTTGGGACTAGCGGGAGGAAGCTCCTACAATGAGCAGTTCTTC
>.|TRBJ2-1|many|TRBV12-5
CASGKGSEQFF
TGTGCTAGTGGGAAGGGTAGTGAGCAGTTCTTC
>TRBD2|TRBJ2-1|many|TRBV6-6
CASSYPRLAGVHEQFF
TGTGCCAGCAGTTACCCCCGACTAGCGGGAGTCCATGAGCAGTTCTTC
>.|TRBJ1-4|many|TRBV12-3/TRBV12-4
CASSFATNEKLFF
TGTGCCAGCAGTTTCGCAACTAATGAAAAACTGTTTTTT
>.|TRBJ1-4|.|TRBV27
CASRDAGAWGEKLFF
TGTGCCAGCAGAGACGCAGGGGCCTGGGGTGAAAAACTGTTTTTT
>TRBD1|TRBJ2-7|many|TRBV6-1
CASTDREPYEQYF
TGTGCCAGCACGGACAGGGAACCCTACGAGCAGTACTTC
>.|TRBJ2-1|many|TRBV7-3
CASSPDGSYNEQFF
TGTGCCAGCAGCCCCGACGGCTCCTACAATGAGCAGTTCTTC
>.|TRBJ2-1|many|TRBV12-3/TRBV12-4
CASSRGTATYNEQFF
TGTGCCAGCAGTCGAGGGACTGCCACCTACAATGAGCAGTTCTTC
>TRBD2|TRBJ2-2|.|TRBV11-2
CASSLRAGGFAGELFF
TGTGCCAGCAGCTTACGAGCGGGAGGGTTTGCCGGGGAGCTGTTTTTT
>.|TRBJ1-2|many|TRBV5-6
CASSLAGVGTNYGYTF
TGTGCCAGCAGCTTGGCCGGTGTAGGGACTAACTATGGCTACACCTTC
>.|TRBJ1-2|.|TRBV12-3/TRBV12-4
CASFLAGQGYGYTF
TGTGCCAGCTTTCTAGCGGGGCAGGGCTATGGCTACACCTTC
>.|TRBJ1-5|many|TRBV20-1
CSAVGISNQPQHF
TGCAGTGCCGTTGGGATTAGCAATCAGCCCCAGCATTTT
>.|TRBJ2-1|few|TRBV7-2
CASSLDSGAGDEQFF
TGTGCCAGCAGCTTAGATTCGGGGGCGGGGGATGAGCAGTTCTTC
>.|TRBJ1-2|.|TRBV28
CASSFYGGGGYTF
TGTGCCAGCAGTTTTTATGGGGGGGGTGGCTACACCTTC
>.|TRBJ2-1|many|TRBV10-1
CASSESKSSPVHEQFF
TGCGCCAGCAGTGAGTCGAAAAGCTCACCGGTCCATGAGCAGTTCTTC
>TRBD1|TRBJ1-3|many|TRBV5-1
CASSLGQGGGNTIYF
TGCGCCAGCAGCCTTGGACAGGGCGGCGGAAACACCATATATTTT
>.|TRBJ1-1|many|TRBV18
CASSPGRGTEAFF
TGTGCCAGCTCACCGGGAAGGGGCACTGAAGCTTTCTTT
>TRBD1|TRBJ2-1|.|TRBV11-1
CASSYLVSMDRGLNEQFF
TGTGCCAGCAGCTACTTAGTCTCTATGGACAGGGGGCTAAATGAGCAGTTCTTC
>TRBD1|TRBJ1-5|many|TRBV18
CASSPDRDRANQPQHF
TGTGCCAGCTCACCAGACCGGGACAGGGCCAATCAGCCCCAGCATTTT
>.|TRBJ2-1|many|TRBV7-2
CASSPYGKGQFF
TGTGCCAGCAGTCCGTACGGGAAGGGGCAGTTCTTC
>.|TRBJ1-4|once|TRBV6-2/TRBV6-3
CASSYRGFVKLFF
TGTGCCAGCAGTTACCGAGGGTTTGTAAAACTGTTTTTT
>TRBD1|TRBJ2-1|.|TRBV13
CASSPRSEGQGLNEQFF
TGTGCCAGCAGCCCCCGGTCGGAAGGACAGGGGTTGAATGAGCAGTTCTTC
>.|TRBJ2-2|.|TRBV15
CATSRVGVNTGELFF
TGTGCCACCAGCAGAGTCGGGGTAAACACCGGGGAGCTGTTTTTT
>TRBD2|TRBJ2-1|many|TRBV30
CAWNQLGLVSHNEQFF
TGTGCCTGGAACCAACTAGGACTAGTCAGTCACAATGAGCAGTTCTTC
>.|TRBJ2-5|many|TRBV12-3/TRBV12-4
CASSRSETQYF
TGTGCCAGCAGTCGCTCAGAGACCCAGTACTTC
>TRBD2|TRBJ2-1|.|TRBV30
CAWLAAYNEQFF
TGTGCCTGGCTAGCGGCCTACAATGAGCAGTTCTTC
>.|TRBJ2-7|many|TRBV10-3
CAISGGLQGGLHEQYF
TGTGCCATCAGTGGGGGCCTCCAAGGGGGGCTCCACGAGCAGTACTTC
>TRBD1|TRBJ1-1|few|TRBV4-2
CASSPDHRGRLTNTEAFF
TGTGCCAGCAGCCCGGACCACAGGGGGCGCTTGACGAACACTGAAGCTTTCTTT
>TRBD2|TRBJ2-2|.|TRBV10-3
CATTWTSGRGNTGELFF
TGTGCCACCACCTGGACTAGCGGGAGGGGGAACACCGGGGAGCTGTTTTTT
>.|TRBJ1-1|.|TRBV7-3
CASSLTGTENTEAFF
TGTGCCAGCAGCTTAACGGGGACGGAGAACACTGAAGCTTTCTTT
>TRBD2|TRBJ2-3|few|TRBV29-1
CSLLAGTDTQYF
TGCAGCCTACTAGCGGGCACAGATACGCAGTATTTT
>TRBD2|TRBJ2-5|many|TRBV6-6
CASSYGLVVQETQYF
TGTGCCAGCAGTTACGGACTAGTCGTACAAGAGACCCAGTACTTC
>.|TRBJ2-7|.|TRBV20-1
CSAGGGRESYEQYF
TGCAGTGCTGGTGGTGGGAGAGAGTCCTACGAGCAGTACTTC
>.|TRBJ2-1|few|TRBV29-1
CSGTDNEQFF
TGCAGCGGGACCGACAATGAGCAGTTCTTC
>.|TRBJ2-5|.|TRBV6-1
CASSEAPGRGTEETQYF
TGTGCCAGCAGTGAAGCACCAGGGAGGGGGACAGAAGAGACCCAGTACTTC
>.|TRBJ2-5|many|TRBV24-1
CATSDSPPGRTFGTQYF
TGTGCCACCAGTGACTCCCCGCCGGGCCGCACCTTTGGGACCCAGTACTTC
>TRBD2|TRBJ2-7|.|TRBV4-2
CASSQGAGGPHEQYF
TGTGCCAGCAGCCAAGGGGCGGGAGGGCCTCACGAGCAGTACTTC
>.|TRBJ1-5|.|TRBV18
CASSPTTNVYSNQPQHF
TGTGCCAGCTCACCAACGACCAATGTGTATAGCAATCAGCCCCAGCATTTT
>.|TRBJ2-5|many|TRBV12-3/TRBV12-4
CASTRGHGEETQYF
TGTGCCAGTACCAGGGGCCACGGAGAAGAGACCCAGTACTTC
>.|TRBJ2-3|many|TRBV28
CASSFRSRGVNTQYF
TGTGCCAGCAGTTTCCGGTCTAGGGGCGTGAATACGCAGTATTTT
>.|TRBJ2-7|many|TRBV11-2
CASSSYLGAYEQYF
TGTGCCAGCAGCTCGTACCTGGGAGCCTACGAGCAGTACTTC
>.|TRBJ2-7|many|TRBV11-2
CASSHQYEQYF
TGTGCCAGCAGCCACCAGTACGAGCAGTACTTC
>.|TRBJ1-6|.|TRBV5-6
CASSFLTGNSPLHF
TGTGCCAGCAGCTTTCTCACGGGGAATTCACCCCTCCACTTT
>.|TRBJ1-5|.|TRBV19
CASSITENSNQPQHF
TGTGCCAGTAGTATAACAGAAAATAGCAATCAGCCCCAGCATTTT
>.|TRBJ2-7|many|TRBV7-2
CASSTGITYEQYF
TGTGCCAGCAGTACCGGGATTACCTACGAGCAGTACTTC
>TRBD2|TRBJ2-5|many|TRBV3-1
CASSPLAPQETQYF
TGTGCCAGCAGCCCACTAGCGCCCCAAGAGACCCAGTACTTC
>TRBD2|TRBJ2-2|few|TRBV19
CASSIELAGDLMNTGELFF
TGTGCCAGTAGTATCGAACTAGCGGGAGACCTCATGAACACCGGGGAGCTGTTTTTT
>.|TRBJ2-7|few|TRBV24-1
CATSDQTASGNYYEQYF
TGTGCCACCAGTGACCAGACCGCCTCCGGGAACTACTACGAGCAGTACTTC
>.|TRBJ2-7|few|TRBV6-5
CASSYVGVGSYEQYF
TGTGCCAGCAGTTACGTGGGGGTCGGTTCCTACGAGCAGTACTTC
>.|TRBJ1-1|few|TRBV7-3
CASRLLKNTEAFF
TGTGCCAGCAGACTACTCAAGAACACTGAAGCTTTCTTT
>.|TRBJ1-5|.|TRBV7-2
CASSFVVGSNQPQHF
TGTGCCAGCAGCTTTGTGGTAGGTAGCAATCAGCCCCAGCATTTT
>.|TRBJ2-6|.|TRBV6-5
CASSYRSQGLSGANVLTF
TGTGCCAGCAGTTACCGTAGCCAGGGTCTGTCAGGGGCCAACGTCCTGACTTTC
>TRBD1|TRBJ1-6|few|TRBV7-9
CASRPDRTNNSPLHF
TGTGCCAGCAGGCCGGACAGGACCAATAATTCACCCCTCCACTTT
>TRBD1|TRBJ1-2|many|TRBV28
CASRLTGNVITF
TGTGCCAGCAGACTGACAGGGAACGTGATCACCTTC
>.|TRBJ1-1|.|TRBV7-9
CASSRGGRGEAFF
TGTGCCAGCAGCCGGGGGGGTCGGGGTGAAGCTTTCTTT